Listed below are T cell receptor beta chains from one sample, sequenced in a study of control samples from healthy donors and cancer patients. Assay used: immunoSEQ multiplex PCR; TCRdb lists only in-frame clones, some missing. The profile shows 40,000 to 50,000 clones, over 90% of them singletons. What was sequenced was PBMCs. These receptors originate from a woman between 50 and 59 years old with head and neck cancer. Both conserved end residues are part of each CDR3. D genes are given only for firm matches. For some rows the clone size is stated as once, few or many, or as a class when expanded; others skip it.

V,D,size,J,CDR3,DNA
TRBV4-3,TRBD1,-,TRBJ2-6,CASSQEGTAQGANVLTF,TGCGCCAGCAGCCAGGAAGGGACAGCGCAAGGGGCCAACGTCCTGACTTTC
TRBV9,-,-,TRBJ2-7,CASSGRDPLSYEQYF,TGTGCCAGCAGCGGCCGGGACCCCCTCTCCTACGAGCAGTACTTC
TRBV27,-,-,TRBJ1-2,CASSWTANYGYTF,TGTGCCAGCAGTTGGACAGCAAACTATGGCTACACCTTC
TRBV2,-,-,TRBJ2-1,CASSEGGGRSYNEQFF,TGTGCCAGCAGTGAAGGGGGCGGGCGGTCGTACAATGAGCAGTTCTTC
TRBV12-5,-,once,TRBJ2-7,CASGLRTDSYEQYF,TGTGCTAGTGGTCTCCGGACGGACTCCTACGAGCAGTACTTC
TRBV6-1,-,-,TRBJ1-2,CASSEISGVLYGYTF,TGTGCCAGCAGTGAAATTTCAGGGGTCCTCTATGGCTACACCTTC
TRBV12-3/TRBV12-4,-,-,TRBJ2-3,CASSRGDTQYF,TGTGCCAGCAGTCGAGGGGATACGCAGTATTTT
TRBV10-3,-,-,TRBJ1-3,CAISESSGTGNTIYF,TGTGCCATCAGTGAGTCATCAGGGACTGGAAACACCATATATTTT
TRBV30,-,-,TRBJ1-5,CAIQGRSQPQHF,TGTGCGATTCAGGGGAGAAGTCAGCCCCAGCATTTT
TRBV7-2,TRBD2,-,TRBJ2-1,CASSPRGSGGSSYNEQFF,TGTGCCAGCAGCCCCCGGGGTAGCGGGGGGTCTTCCTACAATGAGCAGTTCTTC
TRBV6-1,TRBD1,medium-sized,TRBJ1-6,CASSEGGTGGSPLHF,TGTGCCAGCAGTGAAGGAGGGACAGGGGGGTCACCCCTCCACTTT
TRBV27,-,-,TRBJ1-6,CASSLSPGESPLHF,TGTGCCAGCAGTTTATCGCCAGGGGAATCACCCCTCCACTTT
TRBV24-1,-,once,TRBJ1-6,CATSDSFPLHF,TGTGCCACCAGTGACAGCTTCCCCCTCCACTTT
TRBV18,TRBD1,-,TRBJ1-5,CASSPYGQGHSNQPQHF,TGTGCCAGCTCACCCTACGGACAGGGCCATAGCAATCAGCCCCAGCATTTT
TRBV5-8,-,-,TRBJ2-3,CASRFTSTDTQYF,TGTGCCAGCAGATTCACTAGCACAGATACGCAGTATTTT
TRBV27,-,-,TRBJ1-5,CASSFLGGNQPQHF,TGTGCCAGCAGTTTTTTAGGGGGCAATCAGCCCCAGCATTTT
TRBV9,-,few,TRBJ2-3,CASSVEGGADTQYF,TGTGCCAGCAGCGTAGAGGGGGGGGCAGATACGCAGTATTTT
TRBV27,-,-,TRBJ1-1,CASSFWGSTEAFF,TGTGCCAGCAGTTTTTGGGGCTCTACTGAAGCTTTCTTT
TRBV19,TRBD1,-,TRBJ1-6,CASSTTGASPLHF,TGTGCCAGTAGTACGACAGGGGCTTCACCCCTCCACTTT
TRBV18,TRBD1,-,TRBJ2-5,CASSPIGQGETQYF,TGTGCCAGCTCACCAATCGGACAGGGGGAGACCCAGTACTTC
TRBV2,-,-,TRBJ2-5,CASSVIGQETQYF,TGTGCCAGCAGTGTTATTGGCCAAGAGACCCAGTACTTC
TRBV7-7,TRBD2,few,TRBJ2-1,CASSLFPDRTTSGRGRNEQFF,TGTGCCAGCAGCCTTTTCCCGGACAGGACGACTAGCGGGAGGGGTAGAAATGAGCAGTTCTTC
TRBV7-2,-,once,TRBJ2-1,CASSPSGEAYNEQFF,TGTGCCAGCAGCCCCTCCGGGGAAGCCTACAATGAGCAGTTCTTC
TRBV19,-,-,TRBJ1-2,CASSPGLGSNYGYTF,TGTGCCAGTAGTCCAGGACTAGGTTCTAACTATGGCTACACCTTC
TRBV7-2,TRBD1,-,TRBJ1-2,CASSLQGGYGYTF,TGTGCCAGCAGCTTACAGGGGGGTTATGGCTACACCTTC
TRBV6-6,TRBD1,-,TRBJ1-3,CASSRQGKSSTGNTIYF,TGTGCCAGCAGCCGACAGGGAAAATCCTCCACTGGAAACACCATATATTTT